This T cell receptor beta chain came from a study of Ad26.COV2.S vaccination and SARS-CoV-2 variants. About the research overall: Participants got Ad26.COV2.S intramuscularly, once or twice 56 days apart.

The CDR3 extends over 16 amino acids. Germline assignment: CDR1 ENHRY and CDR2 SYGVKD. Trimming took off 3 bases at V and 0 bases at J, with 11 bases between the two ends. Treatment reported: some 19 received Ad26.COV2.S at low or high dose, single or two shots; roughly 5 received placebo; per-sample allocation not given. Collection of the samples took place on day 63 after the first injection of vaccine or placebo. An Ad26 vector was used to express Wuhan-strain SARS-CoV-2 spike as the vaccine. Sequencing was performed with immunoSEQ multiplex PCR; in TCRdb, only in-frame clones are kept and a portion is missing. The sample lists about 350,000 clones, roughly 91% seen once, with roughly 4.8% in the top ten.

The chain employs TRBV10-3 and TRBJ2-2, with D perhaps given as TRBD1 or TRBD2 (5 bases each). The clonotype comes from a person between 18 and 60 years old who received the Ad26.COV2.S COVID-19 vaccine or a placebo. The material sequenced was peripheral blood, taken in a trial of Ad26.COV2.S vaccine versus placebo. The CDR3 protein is CAISDSAGTNTGELFF. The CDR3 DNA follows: TGTGCCATCAGTGATAGCGCAGGGACGAACACCGGGGAGCTGTTTTTT.